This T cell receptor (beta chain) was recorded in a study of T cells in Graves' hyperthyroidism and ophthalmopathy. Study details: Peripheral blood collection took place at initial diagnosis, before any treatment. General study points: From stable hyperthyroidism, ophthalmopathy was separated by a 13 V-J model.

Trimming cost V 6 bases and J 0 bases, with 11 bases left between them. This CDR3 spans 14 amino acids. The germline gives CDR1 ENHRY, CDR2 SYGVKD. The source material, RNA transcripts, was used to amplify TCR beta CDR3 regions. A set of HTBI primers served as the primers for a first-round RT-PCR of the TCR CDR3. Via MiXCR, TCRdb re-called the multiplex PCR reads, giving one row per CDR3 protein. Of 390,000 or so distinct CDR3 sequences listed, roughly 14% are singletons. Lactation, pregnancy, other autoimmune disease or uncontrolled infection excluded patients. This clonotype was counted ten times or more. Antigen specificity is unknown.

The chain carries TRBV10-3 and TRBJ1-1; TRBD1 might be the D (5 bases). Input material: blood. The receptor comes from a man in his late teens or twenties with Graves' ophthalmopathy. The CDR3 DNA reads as TGTGCCATCAGAGCAGGGAGCCTGAACACTGAAGCTTTCTTT. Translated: CAIRAGSLNTEAFF.